The 6 T cell receptor beta chains presented below share a single source sample, sequenced in a study of T cell responses to AZD1222 COVID-19 vaccine. Profiling relied on immunoSEQ multiplex PCR, and the TCRdb table lists in-frame clones only, not all of them. The table shows some 190,000 clones, with roughly nine tenths occurring only once. The sequenced sample was peripheral blood, obtained 28 days after the second AZD1222 dose. These receptors all come from an adult who received the AZD1222 COVID-19 vaccine.

The DNA of the CDR3 is TGCGCCAGCAGCTCATCCCAAATCACAGATACGCAGTATTTT. Its translation is CASSSSQITDTQYF. The chain has TRBV5-1 and TRBJ2-3; D call uncertain. The germline V and J ends were trimmed by 3 bases and 2 bases, with 10 bases remaining between them. CDR1 and CDR2 (germline): SGHRS, YFSETQ. The CDR3 runs to 14 residues. Supplemented by reference TRBV5-1 and TRBJ2-3, the full variable domain reads KAGVTQTPRYLIKTRGQQVTLSCSPISGHRSVSWYQQTPGQGLQFLFEYFSETQRNKGNFPGRFSGRQFSNSRSEMNVSTLELGDSALYLCASSSSQITDTQYFGPGTRLTVL.

This clone was seen only once. The chain combines TRBV7-2 with TRBJ2-6, with D hard to call. Germline CDR1 reads SGHTA; CDR2 reads FQGNSA. V was pared by 3 bases and J by 1 base, with 7 bases between. The CDR3 has 15 residues. The DNA of the CDR3 is TGTGCCAGCAGCTTTACAGAATCTGGGGCCAACGTCCTGACTTTC. The encoded protein is CASSFTESGANVLTF.

The CDR3 is CASSIGRTGIQPQHF. The CDR3 DNA is TGTGCCAGTAGTATAGGAAGGACAGGGATTCAGCCCCAGCATTTT. The V and J genes are TRBV19 and TRBJ1-5, with 8 bases fitting TRBD1. Germline trimming cut 1 base from V and 6 bases from J; bases unmatched to any gene: 5. The germline V gene encodes CDR1 LNHDA and CDR2 SQIVND (reference sequence). This CDR3 region has 15 residues.

The rearrangement joins TRBV29-1 to TRBJ1-3; a weak D match, TRBD1 (6 bases). The CDR3 contains 13 residues. V was cut by 5 bases and J by 3 bases, with 11 bases left in between. Germline V lookup: CDR1 SQVTM, CDR2 ANQGSEA. Written as DNA, the CDR3 is TGCAGCGTTCCAGGGGTTTTTGGAAACACCATATATTTT. Its translation is CSVPGVFGNTIYF.

The chain recombines TRBV11-2 with TRBJ1-6, with a possible D match to TRBD1 (6 bases). Germline values: CDR1 SGHAT, CDR2 FQNNGV. This CDR3 spans 18 amino acids. V lost 5 bases, J lost 7 bases, and 24 bases lay in between. Written as DNA, the CDR3 is TGTGCCAGCAGCGGCCGGGGAAGGAATACGGGACACAATTCACCCCTCCACTTT. It translates to CASSGRGRNTGHNSPLHF.

The chain is built from TRBV12-3 or TRBV12-4 and TRBJ1-5; weak D call: TRBD1 (5 bases). V was shortened by 6 bases and J by 4 bases, with 10 bases between the two germline ends. The CDR3 sequence is 13 residues long. CDR3 sequence reads: CASSRTGNQPQHF. For the CDR3, the DNA is TGTGCCAGCAGCCGAACAGGTAATCAGCCCCAGCATTTT.